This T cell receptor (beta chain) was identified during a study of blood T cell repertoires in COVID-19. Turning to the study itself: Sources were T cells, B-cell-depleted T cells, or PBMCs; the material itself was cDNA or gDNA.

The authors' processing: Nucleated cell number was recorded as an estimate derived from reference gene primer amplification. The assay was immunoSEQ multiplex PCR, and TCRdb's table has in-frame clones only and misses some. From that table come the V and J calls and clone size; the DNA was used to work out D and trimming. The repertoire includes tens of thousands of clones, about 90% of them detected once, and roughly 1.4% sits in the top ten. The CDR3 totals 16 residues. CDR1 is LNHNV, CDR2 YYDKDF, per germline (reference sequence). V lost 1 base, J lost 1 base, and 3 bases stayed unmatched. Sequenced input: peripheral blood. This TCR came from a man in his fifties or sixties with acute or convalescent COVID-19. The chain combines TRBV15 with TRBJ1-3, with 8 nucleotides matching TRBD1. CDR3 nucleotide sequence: TGTGCCACCAGCAGAGGGACAGGGAGGTCTGGAAACACCATATATTTT. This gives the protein CATSRGTGRSGNTIYF.